These 24 T cell receptor beta chains share one sample of origin, sequenced in a study of molecular identifiers for immune sequencing clone quantification (dated by TCRdb to 2016 to 2018). Library prep was done by PCR. The listed sequencing device is Illumina HiSeq 4000. In-frame beta chains were kept once TCRdb had trimmed the public reads at Q25 with fastp and called clones with MiXCR. Rows with one shared CDR3 protein collapse into an entry with the most common genes and DNA. This sample holds hundreds of thousands of distinct CDR3 sequences; about 20% were observed only once. The ten largest clones add up to 0.85% to 0.9% of the sample. The sample comprised naive CD8+ T cells from blood, with Jurkat cell RNA spiked in. This specimen's cell subset or site label, interpreted: FACS-sorted CD8+CD4-CCR7+CD45RA+ naive T cells. Receptors originate from a human donor in good health. Some libraries in this study had Jurkat cell RNA spiked in.

This clonotype was observed many times. The chain employs TRBV20-1 and TRBJ1-5; 7 positions match TRBD1. The CDR3 spans 13 residues. The V and J ends lost 6 bases and 7 bases, in that order; junction bases with no gene match: 9. Germline V gene lookup returns CDR1 DFQATT and CDR2 SNEGSKA (reference sequence). The CDR3 sequence: CSARQGKNQPQHF. CDR3 coding DNA: TGCAGTGCCCGACAGGGAAAGAACCAGCCCCAGCATTTT.

At least ten counts were recorded for this clonotype. The rearrangement links TRBV9 to TRBJ1-1, with D unclear. Trimming took 3 bases from V and 2 from J, leaving 8 bases between them. CDR1 is SGDLS, CDR2 YYNGEE, per germline. The CDR3 sequence is 13 residues long. The chain's CDR3 is CASSDGINTEAFF. CDR3 DNA: TGTGCCAGCAGCGATGGAATAAACACTGAAGCTTTCTTT.

The sample holds a few counts of this clonotype. This rearrangement joins TRBV5-6 to TRBJ2-7, with D possibly matching TRBD2 (5 bases). Germline loops: CDR1 SGHDT, CDR2 YYEEEE. The CDR3 is 15 residues long. V was trimmed by 2 bases and J by 0 bases, leaving 12 bases between them. In DNA, the CDR3 is TGTGCCAGCAGCTTCGTCCCTAGCAGCTCCTACGAGCAGTACTTC. It is translated as CASSFVPSSSYEQYF.

This clonotype was seen ten or more times. V is TRBV6-5 and J is TRBJ2-5; 11 bases map to TRBD2. With 6 bases clipped from V and 5 bases from J, the junction kept 14 bases outside the gene matches. The CDR3 is 17 residues long. The V gene's germline CDR1 is MNHEY and CDR2 SVGAGI. The CDR3 protein is CASSRGQLAGVGETQYF. DNA for the CDR3: TGTGCCAGCAGCCGCGGCCAACTAGCGGGAGTCGGGGAGACCCAGTACTTC.

V and J are TRBV4-2 and TRBJ1-6; D perhaps matches TRBD1 (5 bases). CDR1 is LGHNA and CDR2 is YNFKEQ in the germline V gene. The CDR3 spans 17 residues. The germline V and J ends were trimmed by 0 bases and 4 bases, with 13 bases remaining between them. The CDR3 DNA reads TGTGCCAGCAGCCAAGATGTCTCAGGGCTTTATAATTCACCCCTCCACTTT. This encodes CASSQDVSGLYNSPLHF.

This clonotype was counted only a few times. The chain recombines TRBV2 with TRBJ2-2, with unresolved D. CDR1 is SNHLY, CDR2 FYNNEI, per germline. V shed 3 bases and J shed 4 bases, with 15 bases lying between them. The CDR3 consists of 16 residues. CDR3 residues: CASSDPQVTSTGELFF. DNA of the CDR3: TGTGCCAGCAGTGACCCGCAGGTGACAAGCACCGGGGAGCTGTTTTTT.

This chain uses TRBV7-9 with TRBJ2-7, with 7 bases identical to TRBD1. Looked up from germline, CDR1 is SEHNR and CDR2 is FQNEAQ (reference sequence). This CDR3 region has 14 residues. Trimming at V came to 4 bases and at J to 5 bases, leaving 8 bases not matched to a gene. CDR3 nucleotide sequence: TGTGCCAGCAGCTCAGGCGACAGGGCAAACGAGCAGTACTTC. Its translation is CASSSGDRANEQYF.

On this clonotype itself: Since a much larger clone is just one base distant, this may be a read error. The V call is TRBV13, the J call TRBJ2-3, with TRBD2 matching 7 bases. This CDR3 contains 15 residues. Germline assignment: CDR1 PRHDT and CDR2 FYEKMQ (reference sequence). Here the CDR3 reads CVSSLGGDVSDTQYF. The CDR3 DNA reads as TGTGTCAGCAGCTTGGGAGGGGACGTAAGCGATACGCAGTATTTT.

In this sample, this clonotype turned up many times. The CDR3 region is CASSPPTGSNQPQHF. In DNA, the CDR3 is TGTGCCAGCAGTCCCCCGACGGGTAGCAATCAGCCCCAGCATTTT. The V gene is TRBV6-1, the J gene TRBJ1-5, with unresolved D. The CDR3 consists of 15 residues. The germline gives CDR1 MNHNS, CDR2 SASEGT. The V and J ends lost 5 bases and 0 bases respectively, with 11 bases between them.

A remark on this clonotype: A much larger clone lies one base from this, so it may be a read error. The J gene is TRBJ2-1, the V gene TRBV4-3; 8 positions agree with TRBD1. The CDR3 is 16 residues long. The germline CDR1 and CDR2 sequences are LGHNA and YSLEER. The CDR3 DNA reads TGCGCCAGCAGCCAAGATCTAGGGGCAGGGGGCAATGGGCAGTTCTTC. Residues: CASSQDLGAGGNGQFF.

This clonotype was counted between two and nine times. This chain joins TRBV6-6 and TRBJ1-1; D not certain. Deletions cut 7 bases from V and 0 bases from J, with 6 bases between. CDR1 MNHNY and CDR2 SVGAGI come from the germline V gene (reference sequence). The CDR3 spans 12 residues. The CDR3 loop is CASTPLNTEAFF. The CDR3 region has the DNA TGTGCCAGCACCCCTTTGAACACTGAAGCTTTCTTT.

Turning to this clonotype: This could be a read error, since a much larger clone is one nucleotide away. V gene TRBV28 combines with J gene TRBJ1-1; no reliable D call. This CDR3 contains 14 residues. Germline-derived CDR1 and CDR2 are MDHEN and SYDVKM. CDR3 bases: TGTGCCAGCAGTTTATTTGGTCGGAACACTGAAGCTCTCTTT. It codes for CASSLFGRNTEALF.

V and J are TRBV4-3 and TRBJ2-1, with 10 bases that match TRBD1. Germline loops: CDR1 LGHNA, CDR2 YSLEER. The junction had 5 bases not matched to a gene; V was cut back by 5 bases and J by 7 bases. The CDR3 loop spans 14 amino acids. Written as DNA, the CDR3 is TGCGCCAGCAGCACTAGGACAGGGGGGAATGAGCAGTTCTTC. Translated: CASSTRTGGNEQFF.

The chain links TRBV12-3 or TRBV12-4 to TRBJ2-1; tentative D call: TRBD1 (6 bases). This CDR3 has 13 amino acids. Between the trimmed V and J ends, which lost 7 bases and 9 bases, there was a span of 16 bases. The CDR3 loop is CASKTDRSSEQFF. CDR3 coding DNA: TGTGCCAGCAAAACGGACAGATCGAGTGAGCAGTTCTTC.

As regards this clonotype: Being one base from a much bigger clone, this may be a read error. Because the CDR3 is missing its conserved closing phenylalanine or tryptophan, this is likely a read error. The chain recombines TRBV4-3 with TRBJ2-5, with 7 bases identical to TRBD1. From germline, CDR1 is LGHNA and CDR2 YSLEER. With V trimmed by 1 base and J by 8 bases, 7 bases remained unmatched. The CDR3 sequence is 14 residues long. DNA for the CDR3: TGCGCCAGCAGCCAAGGGACAGGAAGTCAAACCCAGTACCTC. It translates to CASSQGTGSQTQYL.

The chain is built from TRBV5-6 and TRBJ1-4, with D possibly TRBD1 on 6 matching bases. The CDR3 sequence is 16 residues long. Between the trimmed V and J ends, which lost 0 bases and 6 bases, there was a span of 15 bases. Germline V CDR1 and CDR2: SGHDT, YYEEEE. Written as DNA, the CDR3 is TGTGCCAGCAGCTTGGCCCTGCAGGGGATGTATGAAAAACTGTTTTTT. As protein: CASSLALQGMYEKLFF.

Concerning this clonotype: Germline and junction disagree at one end, which may indicate a read error. The genes are TRBV5-6 and TRBJ1-3; no firm D call. CDR1 is SGHDT, CDR2 YYEEEE, per germline. The CDR3 totals 14 residues. The CDR3 here is CASSLGASGNTICF. The CDR3 DNA follows: TGTGCCAGCAGCTTGGGGGCGTCAGGAAACACCATATGTTTT.

In this sample, this clonotype turned up many times. The gene calls are TRBV27 and TRBJ1-1; D is unclear. V lost 3 bases and J lost 4, with 9 bases in between. The CDR3 is 13 amino acids. Germline V CDR1 and CDR2: MNHEY, SMNVEV (reference sequence). In nucleotides, the CDR3 is TGTGCCAGCAGTTTCGGGCCGTCCACTGAAGCTTTCTTT. Translated: CASSFGPSTEAFF.

This clonotype came up many times. The rearrangement uses TRBV3-1 and TRBJ1-1, with 9 bases identical to TRBD1. The CDR3 runs 14 residues. Germline trimming cut 4 bases from V and 7 bases from J; bases unmatched to any gene: 7. Germline CDR1 LGHDT, CDR2 YNNKEL (reference sequence). CDR3 sequence reads: CASSPGQGIGEAFF. In DNA form, the CDR3 reads TGTGCCAGCAGCCCGGGACAGGGAATCGGTGAAGCTTTCTTT.

The chain joins TRBV19 to TRBJ1-5; 7 bases match TRBD1. The CDR3 is 15 residues long. The V and J ends lost 2 bases and 6 bases, in that order; junction bases with no gene match: 7. Germline CDR1 reads LNHDA; CDR2 reads SQIVND (reference sequence). CDR3: CASSIRGGSGQPQHF. CDR3 DNA sequence: TGTGCCAGTAGTATACGAGGGGGCTCAGGTCAGCCCCAGCATTTT.

The chain joins TRBV27 to TRBJ2-7; a possible D gene is TRBD1 (6 bases). V lost 3 bases, J lost 3 bases, and 12 bases lay in between. CDR1 and CDR2 from the germline V gene are MNHEY and SMNVEV (reference sequence). CDR3 length equals 14 residues. CDR3 loop: CASSLVGGHYEQYF. For the CDR3, the DNA is TGTGCCAGCAGTTTGGTAGGGGGTCACTACGAGCAGTACTTC.

This clonotype was counted ten times or more. This chain links TRBV12-3 or TRBV12-4 with TRBJ2-6; no clear D gene. With 2 bases removed from V and 1 base from J, the gap between germline ends came to 3 bases. This CDR3 spans 14 amino acids. DNA for the CDR3: TGTGCCAGCAGTTTATCTTCTGGGGCCAACGTCCTGACTTTC. This codes for CASSLSSGANVLTF.

This clonotype was seen repeatedly, ten times or more. The V gene is TRBV11-2, the J gene TRBJ1-4; perhaps TRBD1 as D (5 bases). The CDR3 is 15 amino acids. The germline V gene has CDR1 SGHAT and CDR2 FQNNGV. Trimming stripped 6 bases from V and 8 bases from J, with 19 bases between. The CDR3 DNA reads TGTGCCAGCAGTGTTGCTGGGGGAAGAGGCGAAAAACTGTTTTTT. Translating it yields CASSVAGGRGEKLFF.

For this clonotype: A read error is possible here, since a much larger clone lies one base away. The chain is built from TRBV12-3 or TRBV12-4 and TRBJ1-2; 7 positions agree with TRBD1. This CDR3 has 14 amino acids. DNA for the CDR3: TGTGCCAGCAGTACCCTACAGGGGAACTATGGCTACATCTTC. It codes for CASSTLQGNYGYIF.